The TCR beta chain described here comes from a study of blood T cells in healthy people across ages. Donors each provided about 9.5 milliliters of peripheral blood. Next came a second PCR, run for about 6 to 12 cycles, which used a sample-barcoded 5' primer along with a J-beta primer mix. TCRdb re-derived calls from the 5' RACE reads in MiXCR, one entry per CDR3 protein. The table records 890,000 or so distinct CDR3 sequences, 55% to 65% of them present only once. Germline lookup yields CDR1 ENHRY and CDR2 SYGVKD. This CDR3 spans 14 amino acids. V was clipped by 7 bases and J by 5 bases, with 16 bases between them.

This receptor was obtained from a man aged 25-40 years in good health. The sequencing sample was made of blood. The chain has TRBV10-3 and TRBJ2-3; a possible D gene is TRBD2 (7 bases). CDR3 in DNA: TGTGCCATCAAGGCGGGGGCCGGAGGAGATACGCAGTATTTT. It is translated as CAIKAGAGGDTQYF.